A single sample gave rise to the 32 T cell receptor beta chains below, sequenced in a study of cytomegalovirus exposure and HLA in healthy donors. Vbeta (60) and Jbeta (13) primers were used in the PCR. The table came from immunoSEQ multiplex PCR; TCRdb's copy has only in-frame clones and leaves some out. The repertoire holds approximately 100,000 clones, over 60% seen once, with roughly 4.9% in the top ten. The source material was PBMCs. The receptors come from a female donor in good health and CMV-seropositive.

The chain couples TRBV28 to TRBJ1-1; 7 positions match TRBD1. Germline V gene sequence: CDR1 MDHEN, CDR2 SYDVKM. Trimming took 6 bases from V and 5 from J; bases not matched to a gene: 9. The CDR3 consists of 14 residues. This chain's CDR3 is CASSRTGTRTEAFF. CDR3 coding DNA: TGTGCCAGCAGCCGGACAGGTACGCGTACTGAAGCTTTCTTT. Supplemented by reference TRBV28 and TRBJ1-1, the full variable domain reads DVKVTQSSRYLVKRTGEKVFLECVQDMDHENMFWYRQDPGLGLRLIYFSYDVKMKEKGDIPEGYSVSREKKERFSLILESASTNQTSMYLCASSRTGTRTEAFFGQGTRLTVV.

This chain joins TRBV5-6 and TRBJ1-2; D might be TRBD1 (5 bases). CDR1 is SGHDT and CDR2 is YYEEEE in the germline V gene. This CDR3 comprises 13 residues. V gave up 0 bases and J gave up 8 bases, with 11 bases separating them. Here the CDR3 reads CASSLVQEGGYTF. CDR3 coding DNA: TGTGCCAGCAGCTTGGTACAGGAAGGCGGCTACACCTTC.

The CDR3 here is CATSRDPRGQETQYF. As DNA, the CDR3 is TGTGCCACCAGCAGAGATCCCAGGGGGCAAGAGACCCAGTACTTC. The chain combines TRBV15 with TRBJ2-5; 7 nucleotides match TRBD1. CDR1 LNHNV and CDR2 YYDKDF come from the germline V gene (reference sequence). The V gene end was trimmed by 0 bases and the J gene end by 2 bases; junction bases not matched to a gene: 3. The CDR3 length is 15 residues. Together with reference TRBV15 and TRBJ2-5, the CDR3 gives the full variable domain: DAMVIQNPRYQVTQFGKPVTLSCSQTLNHNVMYWYQQKSSQAPKLLFHYYDKDFNNEADTPDNFQSRRPNTSFCFLDIRSPGLGDTAMYLCATSRDPRGQETQYFGPGTRLLVL.

V is TRBV6-1 and J is TRBJ1-4; D not resolved. V was pared by 1 base and J by 10 bases, with 10 bases between. In germline, CDR1 is MNHNS, CDR2 SASEGT. The CDR3 runs to 13 residues. The CDR3 region is CASSEGPRVKLFF. The CDR3 DNA reads as TGTGCCAGCAGTGAAGGGCCGCGGGTAAAACTGTTTTTT.

The gene calls are TRBV5-1 and TRBJ2-3; a possible D gene is TRBD2 (6 bases). V shed 0 bases and J shed 6 bases, with 11 bases lying between them. Germline V gene sequence: CDR1 SGHRS, CDR2 YFSETQ. The CDR3 totals 14 residues. The CDR3 loop reads CASSLGGISDTQYF. CDR3 nucleotide sequence: TGCGCCAGCAGCTTGGGCGGGATCAGTGATACGCAGTATTTT.

The V and J genes are TRBV6-5 and TRBJ2-5; weak D call: TRBD1 (5 bases). The length of the CDR3 is 14 residues. Deletions cut 0 bases from V and 4 bases from J, with 9 bases between. CDR1 MNHEY and CDR2 SVGAGI come from the germline V gene. CDR3 amino acids: CASSYSPGRETQYF. DNA for the CDR3: TGTGCCAGCAGTTACTCGCCAGGGCGAGAGACCCAGTACTTC.

The genes are TRBV6-1 and TRBJ2-5; TRBD2 matches at 10 bases. This CDR3 is 13 amino acids long. From germline, CDR1 is MNHNS and CDR2 SASEGT. Unmatched junction bases numbered 9, after V lost 10 bases and J lost 7 bases. This CDR3 is CAIQRGGYGTQYF. CDR3 coding DNA: TGTGCCATCCAGCGGGGGGGCTACGGGACCCAGTACTTC.

This clone was recorded a few times. V is TRBV2 and J is TRBJ1-2, with 7 bases identical to TRBD1. Germline values: CDR1 SNHLY, CDR2 FYNNEI. The CDR3 consists of 15 residues. Unmatched junction bases numbered 10, after V lost 4 bases and J lost 5 bases. This CDR3 is CASSGAETGSYGYTF. CDR3 nucleotide sequence: TGTGCCAGCAGTGGGGCTGAGACAGGGTCGTATGGCTACACCTTC.

The V and J genes are TRBV20-1 and TRBJ1-1; 8 bases line up with TRBD1. The CDR3 is 9 residues long. Unmatched junction bases numbered 3, after V lost 8 bases and J lost 10 bases. Per the germline V gene, CDR1 is DFQATT and CDR2 is SNEGSKA (reference sequence). The CDR3 loop is CSSDRGAFF. The CDR3 DNA reads as TGCAGTTCAGACAGGGGAGCTTTCTTT.

This chain uses TRBV6-4 with TRBJ2-1; TRBD2 is a possible D gene (5 bases). CDR1 is MRHNA, CDR2 SNTAGT, per germline. Trimming stripped 2 bases from V and 9 bases from J, with 14 bases between. The CDR3 is 14 amino acids. In nucleotides, the CDR3 is TGTGCCAGCAGTGACGATAGGGAGACGGGTGAGCAGTTCTTC. Translating it yields CASSDDRETGEQFF.

In this sample, this clone turned up a few times. The chain carries TRBV15 and TRBJ2-2; 7 bases agree with TRBD1. V trimming: 5 bases; J trimming: 1 base; junction bases outside the gene matches: 10. CDR3 length equals 17 residues. The V gene's germline CDR1 is LNHNV and CDR2 YYDKDF (reference sequence). CDR3 sequence: CATSEEDRDRNTGELFF. CDR3 bases: TGTGCCACCAGCGAGGAGGACCGGGACAGGAACACCGGGGAGCTGTTTTTT.

This clone was counted a few times. The rearrangement uses TRBV4-1 and TRBJ1-5; 8 bases are a match to TRBD1. Trimming cost V 1 base and J 5 bases; bases outside gene matches: 4. This CDR3 contains 15 residues. The germline V gene encodes CDR1 MGHRA and CDR2 YSYEKL. CDR3 residues: CASSQGTGLDQPQHF. The CDR3 DNA is TGCGCCAGCAGCCAAGGGACAGGGTTGGATCAGCCCCAGCATTTT.

This clone was observed once. The chain is built from TRBV7-9 and TRBJ2-1; TRBD2 matches at 7 bases. Germline CDR1 SEHNR, CDR2 FQNEAQ (reference sequence). This CDR3 spans 15 amino acids. Trimming at V came to 2 bases and at J to 7 bases, leaving 8 bases not matched to a gene. CDR3 in DNA: TGTGCCAGCAGCTTAATGCCAGGGAGGGTGAATGAGCAGTTCTTC. This gives the protein CASSLMPGRVNEQFF.

This clone was detected only a few times. The gene calls are TRBV9 and TRBJ2-3, with 9 positions matching TRBD2. The CDR3 covers 16 residues. V was pared by 0 bases and J by 4 bases, with 6 bases of the junction left unmatched. Per germline, CDR1 SGDLS and CDR2 YYNGEE. This CDR3 reads CASSVVSLAGSDTQYF. CDR3 coding DNA: TGTGCCAGCAGCGTAGTATCGCTAGCGGGATCAGATACGCAGTATTTT.

The chain combines TRBV4-2 with TRBJ1-1; D is uncertain. The CDR3 totals 14 residues. V lost 7 bases and J 5 bases, leaving 17 bases between the germline ends. Germline-derived CDR1 and CDR2 are LGHNA and YNFKEQ. The CDR3 DNA sequence: TGTGCCAGCACCCCCCGTTTAGAGTTAACTGAAGCTTTCTTT. This encodes CASTPRLELTEAFF.

This chain uses TRBV2 with TRBJ1-4, with 7 bases fitting TRBD1. The CDR3 sequence is 15 residues long. J was trimmed by 4 bases and V by 7 bases; bases with no gene match: 9. Germline V gene lookup returns CDR1 SNHLY and CDR2 FYNNEI. DNA for the CDR3: TGTGCCAGCATCGCCGGGACAGTTTATAATGAAAAACTGTTTTTT. Amino acid sequence: CASIAGTVYNEKLFF.

This chain links TRBV18 with TRBJ2-5; D possibly corresponds to TRBD1 (6 bases). This CDR3 has 13 amino acids. Trimming took 6 bases from V and 2 from J, leaving 10 bases between them. Germline CDR1 reads KGHSH; CDR2 reads LQKENI. The CDR3 nucleotides read TGTGCCAGCTCCCCAGGACAGCAAGAGACCCAGTACTTC. Protein product: CASSPGQQETQYF.

This sequence joins TRBV29-1 and TRBJ2-3; 14 nucleotides line up with TRBD2. CDR1 and CDR2 (germline): SQVTM, ANQGSEA. V was pared by 3 bases and J by 7 bases, with 6 bases of the junction left unmatched. The CDR3 runs 15 residues. In nucleotides, the CDR3 is TGCAGCGTTGAGGCGACTAGCGGGGGGGCGTATACGCAGTATTTT. Translation gives CSVEATSGGAYTQYF.

This sequence joins TRBV7-2 and TRBJ1-4, with D possibly being TRBD1 (6 bases). The germline gives CDR1 SGHTA, CDR2 FQGNSA. The CDR3 has 15 amino acids. V was clipped by 5 bases and J by 7 bases, with 17 bases between them. CDR3 residues: CASSLGGRSGEKLFF. The CDR3, as DNA: TGTGCCAGCAGCCTTGGGGGCCGGTCGGGTGAAAAACTGTTTTTT. Using reference TRBV7-2 and TRBJ1-4 for the parts outside the CDR3, the full variable domain is GAGVSQSPSNKVTEKGKDVELRCDPISGHTALYWYRQSLGQGLEFLIYFQGNSAPDKSGLPSDRFSAERTGGSVSTLTIQRTQQEDSAVYLCASSLGGRSGEKLFFGSGTQLSVL.

This chain joins TRBV19 and TRBJ2-7, with TRBD2 matching over 12 bases. The CDR3 sequence is 16 residues long. V was pared by 4 bases and J by 1 base, with 5 bases of the junction left unmatched. From germline, CDR1 is LNHDA and CDR2 SQIVND (reference sequence). The CDR3: CASSKLAGGMSYEQYF. CDR3 nucleotides: TGTGCCAGTAGTAAACTAGCGGGGGGCATGTCCTACGAGCAGTACTTC.

The V gene is TRBV2, the J gene TRBJ1-5; D not resolved. Between the trimmed V and J ends, which lost 2 bases and 0 bases, there was a span of 11 bases. In germline, CDR1 is SNHLY, CDR2 FYNNEI. This CDR3 is built from 16 residues. The CDR3 DNA reads TGTGCCAGCAGTGAATTTCGGAGGGTTAGCAATCAGCCCCAGCATTTT. Protein product: CASSEFRRVSNQPQHF. Together with reference TRBV2 and TRBJ1-5, the CDR3 gives the full variable domain: EPEVTQTPSHQVTQMGQEVILRCVPISNHLYFYWYRQILGQKVEFLVSFYNNEISEKSEIFDDQFSVERPDGSNFTLKIRSTKLEDSAMYFCASSEFRRVSNQPQHFGDGTRLSIL.

The chain uses TRBV5-1 and TRBJ2-5, with D possibly matching TRBD1 (7 bases). The DNA matches TRBJ2-7 better at its end, which makes the J call doubtful. This CDR3 spans 15 amino acids. The germline V gene has CDR1 SGHRS and CDR2 YFSETQ. The CDR3 DNA follows: TGCGCCAGCAGCTGGGCAGGGGGAGGCTTATACGAGCAGTACTTC. It translates to CASSWAGGGLYEQYF.

This clone occurred a few times. The chain links TRBV15 to TRBJ2-1; maybe TRBD2 (5 bases). Trimming cost V 1 base and J 0 bases, with 7 bases left between them. Germline-derived CDR1 and CDR2 are LNHNV and YYDKDF (reference sequence). The CDR3 has 15 amino acids. For the CDR3, the DNA is TGTGCCACCAGCAGAGCTGGGAGCTCCTACAATGAGCAGTTCTTC. Its translation: CATSRAGSSYNEQFF.

The J gene is TRBJ2-5, the V gene TRBV2, with 9 bases lining up with TRBD2. Losses at the gene ends were 0 bases for V and 4 bases for J; bases not matched to a gene: 12. The CDR3 runs 18 residues. Germline CDR1 is SNHLY and CDR2 is FYNNEI. CDR3 in amino acids: CASSEALAGVVPSETQYF. The CDR3 nucleotides read TGTGCCAGCAGTGAAGCGTTAGCGGGAGTTGTTCCTTCAGAGACCCAGTACTTC.

This clone was observed a single time. V usage is TRBV5-1 and J usage is TRBJ1-3; tentative D call: TRBD1 (5 bases). V dropped 1 base and J dropped 0 bases, with 8 bases sitting between them. Germline V gene lookup returns CDR1 SGHRS and CDR2 YFSETQ. The CDR3 is 15 residues long. The CDR3 loop is CASSLQGSSGNTIYF. The CDR3, as DNA: TGCGCCAGCAGCTTGCAGGGCTCCTCTGGAAACACCATATATTTT.

The CDR3 DNA reads TGTGCCAGCAGCCCCCCTGTGGGACAGGGGAATCGGGAGCAGTACTTC. As protein: CASSPPVGQGNREQYF. The V and J genes are TRBV11-1 and TRBJ2-7, with 10 nucleotides matching TRBD1. After removal of 5 bases from V and 7 bases from J, the junction contained 14 bases not matched to a gene. Germline V gene sequence: CDR1 SGHAT, CDR2 FQDESV (reference sequence). The CDR3 is 16 amino acids.

The V and J genes are TRBV5-1 and TRBJ2-3; TRBD2 aligns across 12 bases. J was trimmed by 5 bases and V by 4 bases; bases with no gene match: 14. Per germline, CDR1 SGHRS and CDR2 YFSETQ. This CDR3 comprises 18 residues. The CDR3 here is CASSPGLAGGPSGDTQYF. In nucleotides, the CDR3 is TGCGCCAGCAGCCCCGGGCTAGCGGGAGGGCCCTCCGGAGATACGCAGTATTTT.

The J gene is TRBJ1-2, the V gene TRBV29-1; D call uncertain. This CDR3 comprises 13 residues. Germline CDR1 reads SQVTM; CDR2 reads ANQGSEA. With 4 bases removed from V and 2 bases from J, the gap between germline ends came to 11 bases. The CDR3 loop reads CSVVLGQNYGYTF. The CDR3 DNA reads as TGCAGCGTTGTGTTGGGCCAAAACTATGGCTACACCTTC.

This chain connects TRBV7-8 to TRBJ1-2; 7 bases line up with TRBD1. V trimming: 5 bases; J trimming: 4 bases; junction bases outside the gene matches: 10. The CDR3 loop spans 15 amino acids. Germline CDR1 SGHVS, CDR2 FQNEAQ. CDR3 nucleotide sequence: TGTGCCAGCAGCATAAGCCCGGGACAGTTCTATGGCTACACCTTC. Translation gives CASSISPGQFYGYTF.

The chain has TRBV7-6 and TRBJ2-1; the D gene is possibly TRBD2 (5 bases). The length of the CDR3 is 16 residues. V was pared by 1 base and J by 5 bases, with 15 bases between. CDR1 is SGHVS and CDR2 is FNYEAQ in the germline V gene. The DNA for the CDR3 is TGTGCCAGCAGCTTAGAAGGGTCCAGACTAAACAATGAGCAGTTCTTC. Translated: CASSLEGSRLNNEQFF.

The chain carries TRBV15 and TRBJ1-5; a possible D gene is TRBD1 (5 bases). Trimming took 0 bases from V and 2 from J, leaving 8 bases between them. This CDR3 is built from 15 residues. CDR1 is LNHNV, CDR2 YYDKDF, per germline (reference sequence). In DNA form, the CDR3 reads TGTGCCACCAGCAGAGATTCAGGGCGCAATCAGCCCCAGCATTTT. Residues: CATSRDSGRNQPQHF.

The chain links TRBV6-1 to TRBJ2-3; TRBD2 is a possible D gene (5 bases). Germline-derived CDR1 and CDR2 are MNHNS and SASEGT. V was cut by 2 bases and J by 8 bases, with 14 bases left in between. The CDR3 covers 14 residues. CDR3 residues: CASSERERVVTQYF. DNA for the CDR3: TGTGCCAGCAGTGAAAGAGAGAGGGTAGTTACGCAGTATTTT.